Listed here is a single T cell receptor (beta chain). The data derive from a study of control samples from healthy donors and cancer patients. Produced via immunoSEQ multiplex PCR; TCRdb's table is partial and in-frame only. The table shows 150,000 or so clones, with about 90% occurring only once. Sequencing was carried out using blood. This TCR was sampled from a woman aged 50 to 65 in good health.

This chain's CDR3 is CASSRKGDGTDTQYF. The CDR3 nucleotides read TGTGCCAGCAGTCGTAAGGGAGACGGGACAGATACGCAGTATTTT. The chain links TRBV6-6 to TRBJ2-3; tentative D call: TRBD2 (5 bases). V dropped 5 bases and J dropped 3 bases, with 15 bases sitting between them. Germline CDR1 MNHNY, CDR2 SVGAGI (reference sequence). The CDR3 consists of 15 residues.